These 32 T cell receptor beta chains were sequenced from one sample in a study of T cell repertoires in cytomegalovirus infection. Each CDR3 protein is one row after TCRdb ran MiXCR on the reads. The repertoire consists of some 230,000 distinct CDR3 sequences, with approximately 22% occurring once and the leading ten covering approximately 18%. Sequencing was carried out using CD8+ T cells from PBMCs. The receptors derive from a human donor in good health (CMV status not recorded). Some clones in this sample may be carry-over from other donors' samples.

CDR3 nucleotides: TGTGCCAGCAGTGATGGGGCTAGCGGGGGGTACGAGCAGTACTTC. As protein: CASSDGASGGYEQYF. The rearrangement links TRBV2 to TRBJ2-7; TRBD2 matches at 11 bases. The CDR3 sequence is 15 residues long. Looked up from germline, CDR1 is SNHLY and CDR2 is FYNNEI. The V and J ends lost 3 bases and 4 bases, in that order; junction bases with no gene match: 5.

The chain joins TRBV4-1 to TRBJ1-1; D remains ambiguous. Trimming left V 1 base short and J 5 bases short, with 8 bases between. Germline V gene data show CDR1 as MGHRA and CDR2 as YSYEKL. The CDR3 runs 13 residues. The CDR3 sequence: CASSQVDGTEAFF. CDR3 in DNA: TGCGCCAGCAGCCAAGTGGACGGGACTGAAGCTTTCTTT.

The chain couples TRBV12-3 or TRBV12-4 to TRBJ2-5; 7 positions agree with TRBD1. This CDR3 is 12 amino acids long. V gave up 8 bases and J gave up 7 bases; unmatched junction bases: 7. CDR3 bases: TGTGCCAGCGAGGGGGCTCGAGGGACCCAGTACTTC. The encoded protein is CASEGARGTQYF.

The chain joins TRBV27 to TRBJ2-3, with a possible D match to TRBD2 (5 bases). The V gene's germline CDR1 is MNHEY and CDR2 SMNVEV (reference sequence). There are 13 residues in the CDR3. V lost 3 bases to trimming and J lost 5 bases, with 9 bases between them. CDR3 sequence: CASSLLREDTQYF. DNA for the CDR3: TGTGCCAGCAGTTTGTTGAGGGAAGATACGCAGTATTTT.

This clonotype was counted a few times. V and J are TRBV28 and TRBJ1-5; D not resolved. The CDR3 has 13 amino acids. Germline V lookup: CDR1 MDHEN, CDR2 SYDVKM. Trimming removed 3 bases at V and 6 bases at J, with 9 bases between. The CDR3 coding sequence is TGTGCCAGCAGTTTGATTGGGAGTCAGCCCCAGCATTTT. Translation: CASSLIGSQPQHF.

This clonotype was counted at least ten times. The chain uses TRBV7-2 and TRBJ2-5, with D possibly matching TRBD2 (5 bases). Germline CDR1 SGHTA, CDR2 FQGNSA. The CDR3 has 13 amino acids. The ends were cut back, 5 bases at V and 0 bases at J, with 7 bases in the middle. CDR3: CASSGGYQETQYF. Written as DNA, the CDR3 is TGTGCCAGCAGCGGAGGCTACCAAGAGACCCAGTACTTC.

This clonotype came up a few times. The CDR3 loop reads CASSIAGTSYNEQFF. As DNA, the CDR3 is TGTGCCAGTAGTATAGCCGGGACTAGCTATAATGAGCAGTTCTTC. The chain links TRBV19 to TRBJ2-1; 9 bases map to TRBD2. CDR1 is LNHDA, CDR2 SQIVND, per germline (reference sequence). The CDR3 totals 15 residues. The V and J ends lost 1 base and 7 bases, in that order; junction bases with no gene match: 5.

The CDR3 nucleotides are TGCGCCAGCAGCTTGAGCCCGAACGGGCTAGCGGGGGCCCTTGATACGCAGTATTTT. Protein product: CASSLSPNGLAGALDTQYF. This chain connects TRBV5-1 to TRBJ2-3; 10 bases fit TRBD2. V was pared by 1 base and J by 6 bases, with 17 bases of the junction left unmatched. The CDR3 is made up of 19 amino acids. Germline V CDR1 and CDR2: SGHRS, YFSETQ.

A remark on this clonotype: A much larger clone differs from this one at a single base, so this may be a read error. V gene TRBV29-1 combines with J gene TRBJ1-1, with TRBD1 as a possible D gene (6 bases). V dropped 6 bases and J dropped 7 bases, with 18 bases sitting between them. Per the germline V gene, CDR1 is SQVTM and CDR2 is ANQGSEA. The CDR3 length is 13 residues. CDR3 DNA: TGCAGCGTGGCGGACAGTTTGGGCAATGAAGCTTTCTTT. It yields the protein CSVADSLGNEAFF.

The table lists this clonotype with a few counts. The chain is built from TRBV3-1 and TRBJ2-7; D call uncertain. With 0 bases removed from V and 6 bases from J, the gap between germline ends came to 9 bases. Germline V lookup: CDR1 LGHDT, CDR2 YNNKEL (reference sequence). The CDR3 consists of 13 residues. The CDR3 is CASSQEVQAEQYF. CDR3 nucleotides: TGTGCCAGCAGCCAAGAGGTACAAGCCGAGCAGTACTTC.

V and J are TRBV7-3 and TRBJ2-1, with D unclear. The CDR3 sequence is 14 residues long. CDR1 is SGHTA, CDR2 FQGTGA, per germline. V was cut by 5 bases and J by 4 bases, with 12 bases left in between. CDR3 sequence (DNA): TGTGCCAGCAGCCTCGAGGACGGGTACAATGAGCAGTTCTTC. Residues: CASSLEDGYNEQFF.

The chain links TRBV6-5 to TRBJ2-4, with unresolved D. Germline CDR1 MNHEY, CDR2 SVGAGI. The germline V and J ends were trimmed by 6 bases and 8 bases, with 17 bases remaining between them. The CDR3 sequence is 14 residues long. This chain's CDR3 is CASSPSLQLDIQYF. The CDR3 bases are TGTGCCAGCAGCCCGTCACTCCAGCTGGACATTCAGTACTTC.

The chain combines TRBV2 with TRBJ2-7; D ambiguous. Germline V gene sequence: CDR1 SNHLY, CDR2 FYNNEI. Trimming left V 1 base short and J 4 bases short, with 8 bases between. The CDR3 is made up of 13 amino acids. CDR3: CASSEDGRYEQYF. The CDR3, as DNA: TGTGCCAGCAGTGAAGATGGTCGATACGAGCAGTACTTC.

The CDR3 sequence is CASSQGGETQYF. DNA for the CDR3: TGCGCCAGCAGTCAAGGGGGAGAGACCCAGTACTTC. The rearrangement links TRBV23-1 to TRBJ2-5; D may match TRBD1 or TRBD2 (5 bases each). TRBV23-1 is an ORF, and what it does is uncertain. This CDR3 spans 12 amino acids. Trimming pared 2 bases from V and 4 bases from J, leaving 5 bases between.

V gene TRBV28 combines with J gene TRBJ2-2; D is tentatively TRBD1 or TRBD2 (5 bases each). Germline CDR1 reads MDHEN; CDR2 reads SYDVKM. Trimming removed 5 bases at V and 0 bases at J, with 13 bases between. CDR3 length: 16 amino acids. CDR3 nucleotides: TGTGCCAGCAGTCCCGGGACCGCAGCGAACACCGGGGAGCTGTTTTTT. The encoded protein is CASSPGTAANTGELFF.

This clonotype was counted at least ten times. CDR3 nucleotide sequence: TGTGCCAGCAGTTTATGGGCAGAGGAGACCCAGTACTTC. Translating gives CASSLWAEETQYF. The gene calls are TRBV12-3 or TRBV12-4 and TRBJ2-5, with D unresolved. The CDR3 has 13 amino acids. The V gene lost 2 bases and the J gene lost 5 bases, with 9 bases spanning the gap.

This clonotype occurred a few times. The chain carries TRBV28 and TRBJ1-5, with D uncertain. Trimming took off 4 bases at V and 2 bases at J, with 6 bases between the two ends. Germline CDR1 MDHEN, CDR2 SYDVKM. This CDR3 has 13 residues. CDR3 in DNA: TGTGCCAGCAGTTCGGAGCGCAATCAGCCCCAGCATTTT. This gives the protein CASSSERNQPQHF.

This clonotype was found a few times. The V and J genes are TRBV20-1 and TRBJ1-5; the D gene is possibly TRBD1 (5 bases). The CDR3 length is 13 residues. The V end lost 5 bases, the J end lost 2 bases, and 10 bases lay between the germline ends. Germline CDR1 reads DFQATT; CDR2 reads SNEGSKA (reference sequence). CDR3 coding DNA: TGCAGTGCTGGGGGAGAGGGCAATCAGCCCCAGCATTTT. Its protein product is CSAGGEGNQPQHF.

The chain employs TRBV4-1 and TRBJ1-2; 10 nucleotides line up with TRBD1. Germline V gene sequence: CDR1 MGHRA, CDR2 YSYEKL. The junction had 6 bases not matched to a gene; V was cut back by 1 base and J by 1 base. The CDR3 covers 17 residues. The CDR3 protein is CASSQGVGQGVNYGYTF. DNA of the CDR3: TGCGCCAGCAGCCAAGGGGTTGGACAGGGGGTTAACTATGGCTACACCTTC.

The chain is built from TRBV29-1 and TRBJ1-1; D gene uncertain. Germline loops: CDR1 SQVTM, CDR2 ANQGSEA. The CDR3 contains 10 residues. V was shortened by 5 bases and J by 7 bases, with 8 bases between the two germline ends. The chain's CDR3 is CSVLFGEAFF. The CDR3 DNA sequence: TGCAGCGTTCTATTTGGTGAAGCTTTCTTT. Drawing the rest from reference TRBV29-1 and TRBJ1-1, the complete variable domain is SAVISQKPSRDICQRGTSLTIQCQVDSQVTMMFWYRQQPGQSLTLIATANQGSEATYESGFVIDKFPISRPNLTFSTLTVSNMSPEDSSIYLCSVLFGEAFFGQGTRLTVV.

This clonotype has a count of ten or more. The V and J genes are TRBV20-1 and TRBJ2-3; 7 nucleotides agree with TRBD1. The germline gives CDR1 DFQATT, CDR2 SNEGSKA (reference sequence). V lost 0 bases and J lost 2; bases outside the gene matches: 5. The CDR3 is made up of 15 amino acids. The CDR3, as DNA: TGCAGTGCTAGAGATGCGACAGGGTCCACAGATACGCAGTATTTT. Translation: CSARDATGSTDTQYF.

The CDR3 here is CASSYESRAHEAFF. The CDR3 DNA reads as TGTGCCAGCAGTTACGAGTCCAGGGCACATGAAGCTTTCTTT. The chain links TRBV6-5 to TRBJ1-1; perhaps TRBD1 as D (5 bases). With 2 bases removed from V and 7 bases from J, the gap between germline ends came to 14 bases. This CDR3 has 14 residues. The germline CDR1 and CDR2 sequences are MNHEY and SVGAGI.

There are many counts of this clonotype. CDR3 region: CASSLGGLPDTQYF. The CDR3 region has the DNA TGTGCCAGCAGTTTGGGGGGATTGCCAGATACGCAGTATTTT. The genes are TRBV12-3 or TRBV12-4 and TRBJ2-3, with D possibly matching TRBD2 (6 bases). Trimming removed 3 bases at V and 4 bases at J, with 11 bases between. The CDR3 length is 14 residues.

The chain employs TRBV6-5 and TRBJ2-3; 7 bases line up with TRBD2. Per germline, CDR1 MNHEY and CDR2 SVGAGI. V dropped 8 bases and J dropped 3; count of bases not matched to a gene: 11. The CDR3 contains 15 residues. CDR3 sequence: CASARAGVGTDTQYF. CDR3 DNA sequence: TGTGCCAGCGCTCGGGCGGGAGTGGGAACAGATACGCAGTATTTT.

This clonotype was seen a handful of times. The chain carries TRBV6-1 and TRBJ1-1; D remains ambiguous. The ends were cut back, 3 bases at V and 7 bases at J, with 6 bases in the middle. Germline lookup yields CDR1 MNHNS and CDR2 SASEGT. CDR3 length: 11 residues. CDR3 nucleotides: TGTGCCAGCAGTGACGCCCTTGAAGCTTTCTTT. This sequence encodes CASSDALEAFF.

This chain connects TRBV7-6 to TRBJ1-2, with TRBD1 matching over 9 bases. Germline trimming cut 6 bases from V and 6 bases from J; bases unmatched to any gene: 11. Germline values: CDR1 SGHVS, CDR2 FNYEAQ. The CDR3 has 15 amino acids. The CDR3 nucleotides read TGTGCCAGCAGTTCGATTGGGACAGGGATAAATGGCTACACCTTC. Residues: CASSSIGTGINGYTF.

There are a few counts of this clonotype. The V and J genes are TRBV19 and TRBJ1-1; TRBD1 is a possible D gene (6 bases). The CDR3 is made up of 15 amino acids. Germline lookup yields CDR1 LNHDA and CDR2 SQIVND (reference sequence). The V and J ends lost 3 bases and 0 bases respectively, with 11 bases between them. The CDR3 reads CASSMDSLLNTEAFF. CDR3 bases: TGTGCCAGTAGTATGGACAGCCTCTTGAACACTGAAGCTTTCTTT.

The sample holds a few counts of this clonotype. CDR3 amino acids: CASTWTVDSNQPQHF. As DNA, the CDR3 is TGTGCCAGCACCTGGACTGTTGATAGCAATCAGCCCCAGCATTTT. The chain is built from TRBV6-2 or TRBV6-3 and TRBJ1-5, with D hard to call. The CDR3 has 15 residues. V was shortened by 7 bases and J by 0 bases, with 13 bases between the two germline ends. The germline V gene has CDR1 MNHEY and CDR2 SVGEGT.

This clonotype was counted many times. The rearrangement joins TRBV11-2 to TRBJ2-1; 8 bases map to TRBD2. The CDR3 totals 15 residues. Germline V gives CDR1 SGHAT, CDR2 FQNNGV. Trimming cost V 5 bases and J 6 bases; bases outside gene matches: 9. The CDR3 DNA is TGTGCCAGCAGCCTATTTAGCGGGGTAGGCAATGAGCAGTTCTTC. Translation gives CASSLFSGVGNEQFF.

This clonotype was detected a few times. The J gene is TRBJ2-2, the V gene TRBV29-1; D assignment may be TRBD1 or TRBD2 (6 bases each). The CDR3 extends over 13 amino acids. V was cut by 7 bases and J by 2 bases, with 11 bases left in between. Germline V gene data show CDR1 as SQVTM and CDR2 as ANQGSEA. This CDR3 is CSGGDINTGELFF. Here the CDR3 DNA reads TGCAGCGGGGGGGACATCAACACCGGGGAGCTGTTTTTT.

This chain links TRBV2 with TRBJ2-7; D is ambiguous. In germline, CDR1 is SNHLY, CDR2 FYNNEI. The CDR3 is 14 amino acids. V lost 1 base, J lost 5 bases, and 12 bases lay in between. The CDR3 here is CASSEGLSPHEQYF. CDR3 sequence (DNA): TGTGCCAGCAGTGAAGGACTGTCCCCCCACGAGCAGTACTTC.

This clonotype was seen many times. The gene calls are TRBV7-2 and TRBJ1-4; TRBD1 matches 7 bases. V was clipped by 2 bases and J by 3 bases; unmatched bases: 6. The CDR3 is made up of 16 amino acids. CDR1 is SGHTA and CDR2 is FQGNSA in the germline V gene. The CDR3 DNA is TGTGCCAGCAGCTTAAACAGGGGCCTTCCTAATGAAAAACTGTTTTTT. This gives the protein CASSLNRGLPNEKLFF.